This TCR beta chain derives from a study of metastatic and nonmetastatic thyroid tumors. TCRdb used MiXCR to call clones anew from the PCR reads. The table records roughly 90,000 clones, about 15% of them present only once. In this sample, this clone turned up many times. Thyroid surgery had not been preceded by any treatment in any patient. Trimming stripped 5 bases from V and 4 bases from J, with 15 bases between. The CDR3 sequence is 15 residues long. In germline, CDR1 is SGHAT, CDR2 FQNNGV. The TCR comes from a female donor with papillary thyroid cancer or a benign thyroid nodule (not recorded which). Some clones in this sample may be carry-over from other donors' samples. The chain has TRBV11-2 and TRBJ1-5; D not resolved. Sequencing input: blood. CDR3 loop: CASSLGRLANQPQHF. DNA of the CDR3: TGTGCCAGCAGCCTCGGGCGACTCGCGAATCAGCCCCAGCATTTT.